The present TCR beta chain was sequenced within a study of neurological immune-mediated disorders. Study-level information: Relapsing-remitting disease was seen in most of the 34 multiple sclerosis patients, and secondary progressive disease was seen in 3.

At least ten counts were recorded for this clonotype. Its antigen is currently unknown. The cDNA was generated by 5'RACE with 10-nucleotide random UMIs. Every sequencing run returned over 160 million TCR-beta sequences, which were derived from 15-18 subjects. TCRdb recomputed calls from the 5' RACE reads with MiXCR, one row per CDR3 protein. The table lists around 94,000 distinct CDR3 sequences, 3.5% to 4% of them singletons. CDR3 length: 15 amino acids. Germline V lookup: CDR1 KGHSH, CDR2 LQKENI. V lost 5 bases and J lost 6; bases outside the gene matches: 9. Study results and caveats: HTLV-1-associated myelopathy led in TCR clonal expansion, while multiple sclerosis ranked lowest, below healthy controls.

The sequence came from a woman under 30 with multiple sclerosis. The rearrangement uses TRBV18 and TRBJ2-2, with 7 bases aligning to TRBD1. Sample: PBMCs. CDR3 coding DNA: TGTGCCAGCTCAACGGACAGGTTGGTCGCCGGGGAGCTGTTTTTT. It translates to CASSTDRLVAGELFF.